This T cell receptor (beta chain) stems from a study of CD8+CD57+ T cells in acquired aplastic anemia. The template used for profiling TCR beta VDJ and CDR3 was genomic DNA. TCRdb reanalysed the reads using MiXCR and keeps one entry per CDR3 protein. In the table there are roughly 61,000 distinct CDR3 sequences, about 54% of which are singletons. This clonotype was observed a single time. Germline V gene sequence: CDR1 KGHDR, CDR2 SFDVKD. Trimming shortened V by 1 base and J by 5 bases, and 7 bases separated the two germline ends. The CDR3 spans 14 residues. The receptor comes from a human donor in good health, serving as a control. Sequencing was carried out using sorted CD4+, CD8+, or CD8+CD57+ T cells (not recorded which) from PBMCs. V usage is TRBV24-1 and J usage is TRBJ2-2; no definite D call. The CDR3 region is CATSDLSATGELFF. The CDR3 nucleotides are TGTGCCACCAGTGATTTATCAGCGACCGGGGAGCTGTTTTTT.